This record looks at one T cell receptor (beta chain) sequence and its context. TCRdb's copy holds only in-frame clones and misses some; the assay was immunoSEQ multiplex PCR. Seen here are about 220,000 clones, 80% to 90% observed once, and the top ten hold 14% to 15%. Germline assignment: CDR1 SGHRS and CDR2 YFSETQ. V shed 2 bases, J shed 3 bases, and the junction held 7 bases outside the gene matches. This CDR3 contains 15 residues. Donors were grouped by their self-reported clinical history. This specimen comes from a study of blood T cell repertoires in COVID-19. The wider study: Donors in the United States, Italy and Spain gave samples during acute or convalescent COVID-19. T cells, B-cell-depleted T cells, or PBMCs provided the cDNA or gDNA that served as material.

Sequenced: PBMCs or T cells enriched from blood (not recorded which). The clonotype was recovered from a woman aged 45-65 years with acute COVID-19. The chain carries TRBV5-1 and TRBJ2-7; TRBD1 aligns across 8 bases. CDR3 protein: CASSFRDRGNYEQYF. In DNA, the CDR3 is TGCGCCAGCAGCTTTCGAGACAGGGGCAACTACGAGCAGTACTTC.